This T cell receptor (beta chain) was observed in a study of blood T cell repertoires in COVID-19. Study-wide context: Acute and convalescent COVID-19 specimens originated in the United States, Italy and Spain.

Original handling: Amplification of reference gene primers was used by the study to estimate nucleated cell counts. Produced via immunoSEQ multiplex PCR; TCRdb's table is partial and in-frame only. From that table come the V and J calls and clone size; the DNA was used to work out D and trimming. The data show about 210,000 clones, 65% to 90% seen once. This CDR3 has 16 residues. V gave up 4 bases and J gave up 5 bases; unmatched junction bases: 10. The germline V gene has CDR1 MGHDK and CDR2 SYGVNS. Participants came from fewer than 25 US areas, aged roughly 18 to 90 years. Clinical histories supplied by participants themselves formed the basis of cohort assignment.

The sequence was obtained from a woman aged 50 to 60 with acute COVID-19. The specimen sequenced was PBMCs or T cells enriched from blood (not recorded which). The rearrangement joins TRBV25-1 to TRBJ2-5; TRBD1 aligns across 10 bases. CDR3 region: CASSGGTGVDWETQYF. CDR3 sequence (DNA): TGTGCCAGCAGTGGGGGGACAGGGGTTGACTGGGAGACCCAGTACTTC.